A selection of T cell receptor beta chains follows, all from one sample in a study of T cells in Graves' hyperthyroidism and ophthalmopathy. TCRdb reprocessed the multiplex PCR reads via MiXCR and lists one record per CDR3 protein. The sample yields around 300,000 distinct CDR3 sequences, 25% seen once. Sequencing used blood. Every receptor here comes from a man aged 35-49 years with Graves' hyperthyroidism that later progressed to Graves' ophthalmopathy. Both conserved end residues are part of each CDR3. D genes are given only for firm matches. Size tells how often a clone was seen (once, few, many) or the class of an expanded clone, and some rows leave it out.

d_call,clone_size,j_call,v_call,cdr3_nt,cdr3_aa
-,once,TRBJ2-7,TRBV28,TGTGCCAGCAGTTTTCGGGTTGCCTACGAGCAGTACTTC,CASSFRVAYEQYF
TRBD1,many,TRBJ1-1,TRBV20-1,TGCAGTGCTAGAGATCCGGACAGGGGGAACACTGAAGCTTTCTTT,CSARDPDRGNTEAFF
-,many,TRBJ2-5,TRBV6-5,TGTGCCAGCAAGGCGGGGGAGACCCAGTACTTC,CASKAGETQYF
-,many,TRBJ2-2,TRBV5-1,TGCGCCAGCAACTACAGAGGAGGGAACTCCGGGGAGCTGTTTTTT,CASNYRGGNSGELFF
TRBD1,many,TRBJ1-5,TRBV19,TGTGCCAGTAGCGGGACAGGAAGTCCCAATCAGCCCCAGCATTTT,CASSGTGSPNQPQHF
TRBD1,many,TRBJ1-1,TRBV18,TGTGCCAGCTCACATCAGACAGGGGGACGGTCTGAAGCTTTCTTT,CASSHQTGGRSEAFF
TRBD1,-,TRBJ2-7,TRBV6-2/TRBV6-3,TGTGCCAGCAGTCGAGGGACAGGGAAGTACGAGCAGTACTTC,CASSRGTGKYEQYF
-,-,TRBJ1-1,TRBV12-3/TRBV12-4,TGTGCCAGCAGTTTGGGCAGGCTGGGTGAAGCTTTCTTT,CASSLGRLGEAFF
-,many,TRBJ1-5,TRBV19,TGTGCCAGTAGTATGAGGACCGTCTCGTTTAGCAATCAGCCCCAGCATTTT,CASSMRTVSFSNQPQHF
-,few,TRBJ2-2,TRBV11-2,TGTGCCAGCAGCCCATACACCACCGGGGAGCTGTTTTTT,CASSPYTTGELFF
TRBD2,-,TRBJ2-2,TRBV6-1,TGTGCCAGCAGTGGCGGGAGTGTGTATGGCGGGGAGCTGTTTTTT,CASSGGSVYGGELFF